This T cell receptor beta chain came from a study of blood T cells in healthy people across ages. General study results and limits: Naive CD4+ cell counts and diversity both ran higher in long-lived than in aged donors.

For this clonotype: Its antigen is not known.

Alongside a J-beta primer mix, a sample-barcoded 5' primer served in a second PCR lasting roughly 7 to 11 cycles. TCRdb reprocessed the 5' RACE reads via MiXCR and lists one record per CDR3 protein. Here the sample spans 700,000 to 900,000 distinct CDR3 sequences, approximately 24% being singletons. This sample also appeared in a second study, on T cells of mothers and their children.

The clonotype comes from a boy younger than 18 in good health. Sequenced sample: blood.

The CDR3 DNA sequence: TGTGCCAGCAGTTCGGGGGACACACTAGCCAAAAACATTCAGTACTTC. Translating gives CASSSGDTLAKNIQYF. The rearrangement links TRBV28 to TRBJ2-4, with D tentatively TRBD1 or TRBD2 (6 bases each). The CDR3 runs 16 residues. Germline V CDR1 and CDR2: MDHEN, SYDVKM. V lost 4 bases, J lost 0 bases, and 13 bases lay in between.